This T cell receptor (beta chain) was documented in a study of cytomegalovirus exposure and HLA in healthy donors (dated by TCRdb to the late 2010s). For context, the study as a whole: According to a later analysis, one platform produced both the 100 to 150 validation repertoires and the 700 or so repertoires of the first cohort. The study was designed to test whether signatures of past pathogen exposure could be identified by cataloging public T cell receptors. Besides the first cohort of some 670 subjects, a separate validation cohort made up of roughly 120 different subjects was used. To predict cytomegalovirus infection status, the study brought together high-throughput TCR immunosequencing, statistical association of individual TCRs with disease status, and machine learning.

In the case of this clone: The specificity of this receptor is unknown. There are no base qualities to consult, and no much larger clone falls within one base. Other DNA sequences in this specimen translate into the identical CDR3.

Separate from the roughly 700-subject first cohort, the validation cohort of about 130 subjects was the group to which the donors belonged. Results and caveats for the whole study, not just this receptor: Subsequent analysis determined that TCRs grouped into clusters in the first cohort also showed a tendency toward co-occurrence across the roughly 120 validation repertoires, and 94% of cluster scores exceeded 0. While some public TCRs were present in many individuals, most TCR sequences turned up only very rarely across donors. The validation cohort had no HLA typing available for a later analysis, so co-occurrence within that cohort was assessed over all 130 or so repertoires. The authors suggested that the approach could potentially be extended to other disease states and immunological phenotypes. The classifier was reported to diagnose cytomegalovirus status with high specificity and sensitivity in both the original and validation cohorts. The study gave a list of under 200 TCR beta chains associated with cytomegalovirus. In vitro tests confirmed that a few of the cytomegalovirus-associated TCR beta chains recognize cytomegalovirus antigens.

The library was built by means of the immunoSEQ multiplex PCR assay. In the original analysis: To diagnose cytomegalovirus status from the catalog of TCR beta chain sequences, a statistical classification framework was built. As stored in TCRdb, this immuneACCESS dataset retains in-frame rearrangements with V and J assigned. A fraction of the clones does not appear; measured against another copy, unresolved V genes explain less than half of the discrepancy, and the remainder lacks a known reason. V and J calls and clone size are those listed in that table; D and trimming were worked out from the DNA. The sample table lists over 200,000 clones, around 87% of them with a count of one. The top ten clonotypes cover 0.37% of the sample. CDR1 and CDR2 (MNHNY, SVGAGI) derive from the germline V gene (reference sequence). Spanning cysteine to phenylalanine, the CDR3 consists of 11 amino acids. Just CDR3 DNA is preserved here, 33 bases in frame from base 1. Cut back by 6 bases and 4 bases, the V and J ends lie 6 bases apart.

What was sequenced was PBMCs. Here the chain combines TRBV6-6 and TRBJ2-5, with the D gene uncertain. The clonotype originates from a woman under 30 in good health and CMV-seronegative. The CDR3 protein: CASRRRETQYF. The DNA sequence is as follows: TGTGCCAGCAGGCGAAGAGAGACCCAGTACTTC.